Given below is one TCR beta chain in context. Trimming took 3 bases from V and 0 from J, leaving 12 bases between them. Germline lookup yields CDR1 LNHDA and CDR2 SQIVND (reference sequence). The CDR3 contains 16 residues. The data stem from a study of cytomegalovirus exposure and HLA in healthy donors. Use of 60 Vbeta and 13 Jbeta primers characterized the PCR. Sequenced by immunoSEQ multiplex PCR; TCRdb stores in-frame clones only, minus some. The sample features tens of thousands of clones, with about 6.2% in its top ten. Sequencing was done on a sample of PBMCs. The rearrangement joins TRBV19 to TRBJ1-3; D uncertain. The source of this sequence is a human donor in good health. The CDR3 nucleotides read TGTGCCAGTAGTATGAGGGTTACCAGCTCTGGAAACACCATATATTTT. The encoded protein is CASSMRVTSSGNTIYF. The full variable domain, in which reference TRBV19 and TRBJ1-3 provide the parts outside the CDR3, is DGGITQSPKYLFRKEGQNVTLSCEQNLNHDAMYWYRQDPGQGLRLIYYSQIVNDFQKGDIAEGYSVSREKKESFPLTVTSAQKNPTAFYLCASSMRVTSSGNTIYFGEGSWLTVV.